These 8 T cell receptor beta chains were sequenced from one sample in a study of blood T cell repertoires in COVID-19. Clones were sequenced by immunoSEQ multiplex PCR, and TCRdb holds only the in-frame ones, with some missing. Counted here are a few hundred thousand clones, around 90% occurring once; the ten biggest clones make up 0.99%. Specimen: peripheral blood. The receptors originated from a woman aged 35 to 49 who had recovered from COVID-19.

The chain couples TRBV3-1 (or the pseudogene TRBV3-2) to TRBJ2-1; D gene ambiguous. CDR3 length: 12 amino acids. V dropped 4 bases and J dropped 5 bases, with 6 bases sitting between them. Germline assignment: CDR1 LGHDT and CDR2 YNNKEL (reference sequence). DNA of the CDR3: TGTGCCAGCAGCCCCCTTGACAATGAGCAGTTCTTC. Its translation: CASSPLDNEQFF.

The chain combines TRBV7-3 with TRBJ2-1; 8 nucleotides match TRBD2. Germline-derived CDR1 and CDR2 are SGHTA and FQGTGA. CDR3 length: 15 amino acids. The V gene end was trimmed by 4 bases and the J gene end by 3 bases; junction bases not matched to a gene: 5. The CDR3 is CASSSTSGGYNEQFF. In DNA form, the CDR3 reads TGTGCCAGCAGCTCTACTAGCGGAGGCTACAATGAGCAGTTCTTC.

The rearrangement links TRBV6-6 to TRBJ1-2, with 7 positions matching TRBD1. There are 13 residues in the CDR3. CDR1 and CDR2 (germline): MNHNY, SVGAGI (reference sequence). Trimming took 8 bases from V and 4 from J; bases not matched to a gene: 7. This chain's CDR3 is CASQRGGPYGYTF. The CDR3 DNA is TGTGCCAGCCAGCGAGGGGGCCCCTATGGCTACACCTTC.

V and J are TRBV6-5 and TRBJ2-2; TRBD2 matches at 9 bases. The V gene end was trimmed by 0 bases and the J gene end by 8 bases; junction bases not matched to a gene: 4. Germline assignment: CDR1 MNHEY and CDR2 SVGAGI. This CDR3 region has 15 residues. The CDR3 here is CASSYSTSGFGELFF. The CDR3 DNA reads TGTGCCAGCAGTTACTCTACTAGCGGGTTTGGGGAGCTGTTTTTT.

CDR3 nucleotides: TGTGCCAGCAGTTATCGGGCTAGCGGGAGCCTCCACGAGCAGTACTTC. It encodes CASSYRASGSLHEQYF. The rearrangement links TRBV6-2 or TRBV6-3 to TRBJ2-7, with TRBD2 matching over 10 bases. V lost 3 bases, J lost 5 bases, and 10 bases stayed unmatched. The CDR3 sequence is 16 residues long. Germline V lookup: CDR1 MNHEY, CDR2 SVGEGT.

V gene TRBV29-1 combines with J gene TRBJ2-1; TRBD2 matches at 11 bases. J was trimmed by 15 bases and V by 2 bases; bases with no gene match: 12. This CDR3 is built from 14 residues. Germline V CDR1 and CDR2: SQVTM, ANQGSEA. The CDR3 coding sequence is TGCAGCGTTGAACCGGGGCTAGCGGGGGGAGCAGGGTTCTTC. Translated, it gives CSVEPGLAGGAGFF.

This CDR3 reads CASSLSDRVYGYTF. CDR3 sequence (DNA): TGTGCCAGCAGTTTATCCGACAGGGTCTATGGCTACACCTTC. The chain links TRBV28 to TRBJ1-2; 7 nucleotides align to TRBD1. J gave up 4 bases and V 1 base, and 3 bases lay outside the gene matches. The V gene's germline CDR1 is MDHEN and CDR2 SYDVKM. The CDR3 sequence is 14 residues long.

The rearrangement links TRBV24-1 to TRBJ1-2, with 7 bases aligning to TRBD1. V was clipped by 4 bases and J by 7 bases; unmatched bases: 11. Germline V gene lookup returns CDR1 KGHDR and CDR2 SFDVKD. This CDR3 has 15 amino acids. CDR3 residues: CATSDQGQPFSGYTF. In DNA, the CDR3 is TGTGCCACCAGTGACCAGGGACAGCCCTTCAGTGGCTACACCTTC.